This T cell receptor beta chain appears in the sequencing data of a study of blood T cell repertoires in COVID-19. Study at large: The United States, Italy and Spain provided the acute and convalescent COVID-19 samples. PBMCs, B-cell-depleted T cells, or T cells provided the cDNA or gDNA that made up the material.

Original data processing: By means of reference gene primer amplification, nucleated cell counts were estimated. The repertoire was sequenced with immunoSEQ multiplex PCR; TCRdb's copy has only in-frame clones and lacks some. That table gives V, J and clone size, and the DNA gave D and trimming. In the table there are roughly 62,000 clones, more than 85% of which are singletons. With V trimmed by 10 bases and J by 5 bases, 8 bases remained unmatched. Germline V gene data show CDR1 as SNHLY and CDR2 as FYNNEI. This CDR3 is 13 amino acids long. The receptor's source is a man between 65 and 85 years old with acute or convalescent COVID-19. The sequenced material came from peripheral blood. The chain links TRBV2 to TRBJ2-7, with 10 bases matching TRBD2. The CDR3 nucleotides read TGTGCCACCACGCTAGCGGGAGCGAACGAGCAGTACTTC. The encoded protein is CATTLAGANEQYF.